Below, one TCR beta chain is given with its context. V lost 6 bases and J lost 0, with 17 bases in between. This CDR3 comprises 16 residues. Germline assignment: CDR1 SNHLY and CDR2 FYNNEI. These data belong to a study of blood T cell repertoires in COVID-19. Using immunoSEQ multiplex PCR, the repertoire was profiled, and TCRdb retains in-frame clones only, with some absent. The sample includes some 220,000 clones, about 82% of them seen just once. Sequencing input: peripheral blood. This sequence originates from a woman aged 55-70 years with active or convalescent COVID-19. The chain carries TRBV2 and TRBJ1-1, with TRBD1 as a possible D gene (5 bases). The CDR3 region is CASRVPGGGVNTEAFF. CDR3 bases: TGTGCCAGCAGGGTACCGGGTGGAGGGGTGAACACTGAAGCTTTCTTT.